A selection of T cell receptor beta chains follows, all from one sample in a study of blood T cell repertoires in COVID-19. TCRdb's copy holds only in-frame clones and misses some; the assay was immunoSEQ multiplex PCR. The table shows more than 300,000 clones, with roughly 90% occurring only once. The specimen was PBMCs or T cells enriched from blood (not recorded which). These receptors originate from a woman in her twenties or thirties who had recovered from COVID-19. The CDR3 runs from the conserved cysteine through the conserved F or W. A D gene is named only where the DNA matches it firmly. The size of a clone is reported for some rows only, either as once, few or many, or as a class for expanded clones.

clone_size	v_call	j_call	d_call	cdr3_nt	cdr3_aa
-	TRBV28	TRBJ2-7	-	TGTGCCACCACGAGCGGGCAGCACTACGAGCAGTACTTC	CATTSGQHYEQYF
-	TRBV6-5	TRBJ2-7	TRBD1	TGTGCCAGTACAGGGGCCTCCTACGAGCAGTACTTC	CASTGASYEQYF
-	TRBV7-2	TRBJ1-2	-	TGTGCCAGCAGCTTAGCGAGGGGGACGGTTAACTATGGCTACACCTTC	CASSLARGTVNYGYTF
once	TRBV28	TRBJ2-5	-	TGTGCCAGCAGAGGAGGGTGGGAGACCCAGTACTTC	CASRGGWETQYF
-	TRBV7-9	TRBJ1-1	-	TGTGCCAGCAGCGCTGGACAACTGAACACTGAAGCTTTCTTT	CASSAGQLNTEAFF
few	TRBV9	TRBJ2-3	-	TGTGCCAGCAGCCTCGAATCAGTGTTCACCACAGATACGCAGTATTTT	CASSLESVFTTDTQYF
-	TRBV5-1	TRBJ1-3	-	TGCGCCAGCAGCTTGGACCGGAGCTCTGGAAACACCATATATTTT	CASSLDRSSGNTIYF
-	TRBV2	TRBJ1-4	-	TGTGCCAGCAAGGGAGGAAATGAAAAACTGTTTTTT	CASKGGNEKLFF
-	TRBV5-1	TRBJ2-5	-	TGCGCCAGCAGCTTGGAATCCAGGGTCTTGGAGACCCAGTACTTC	CASSLESRVLETQYF
-	TRBV6-6	TRBJ2-7	-	TGTGCCAGCAGGGAGGCGAATTCCTACGAGCAGTACTTC	CASREANSYEQYF
-	TRBV7-2	TRBJ1-2	TRBD1	TGTGCCAGCAGCTGGGGACAGGGAAACTATGGCTACACCTTC	CASSWGQGNYGYTF
-	TRBV4-2	TRBJ2-1	TRBD2	TGTGCCAGCAGCCCGACGGGGGGAGAAAACAATGAGCAGTTCTTC	CASSPTGGENNEQFF
many	TRBV15	TRBJ2-3	-	TGTGCCACCAGCAGAGGACTTGCTAGCACAGATACGCAGTATTTT	CATSRGLASTDTQYF
-	TRBV28	TRBJ2-1	TRBD2	TGTGCCAGCAGTCCGACTAGCGGGAGCCCCTGGGGTGAGCAGTTCTTC	CASSPTSGSPWGEQFF
-	TRBV5-5	TRBJ1-5	-	TGTGCCAGCAGCTTGGACGGTAGCAATCAGCCCCAGCATTTT	CASSLDGSNQPQHF
-	TRBV4-3	TRBJ1-1	-	TGCGCCAGCAGCCAAGAGGGCACAGGGACGGGCACTGAAGCTTTCTTT	CASSQEGTGTGTEAFF
few	TRBV19	TRBJ2-7	-	TGTGCCAGTCGAGTGGCGGGACAGCGCACATACGAGCAGTACTTC	CASRVAGQRTYEQYF
-	TRBV5-1	TRBJ1-4	-	TGCGCCAGCAGCTTGGGCGGGACTGGCGAAAAACTGTTTTTT	CASSLGGTGEKLFF
-	TRBV24-1	TRBJ2-2	-	TGTGCCACCAGGTCTAGTTCGCGCAGGGAGCTGTTTTTT	CATRSSSRRELFF
-	TRBV5-1	TRBJ2-6	TRBD1	TGCGCCAGCAGCTTGGACCCGAGACAGGGGGGCGCCGGGGCCAACGTCCTGACTTTC	CASSLDPRQGGAGANVLTF
-	TRBV7-2	TRBJ1-5	-	TGTGCCAGCAGCCCTACTAATAGCAATCAGCCCCAGCATTTT	CASSPTNSNQPQHF
-	TRBV3-1/TRBV3-2	TRBJ2-7	-	TGTGCCAGCAGCCAAACCCTAGCCTCCTACGAGCAGTACTTC	CASSQTLASYEQYF
once	TRBV3-1/TRBV3-2	TRBJ2-7	-	TGTGCCAGCAGCCAAGTGCTTCGGACTATGATTTACGAGCAGTACTTC	CASSQVLRTMIYEQYF
-	TRBV29-1	TRBJ2-3	-	TGCAGCGTTATTGCCAGACAGCCAGGGGGCACAGATACGCAGTATTTT	CSVIARQPGGTDTQYF
once	TRBV2	TRBJ2-2	TRBD2	TGTGCCAGCAGTGGCCCTAGCGGGGGGGCCGAGACACTCGGGGAGCTGTTTTTT	CASSGPSGGAETLGELFF
-	TRBV6-1	TRBJ2-7	TRBD1	TGTGCCAGCAGTGAGTACAGGGGCTACGAGCAGTACTTC	CASSEYRGYEQYF
few	TRBV6-5	TRBJ1-5	TRBD1	TGTGCCAGCAGCCCCGGGACAGGATTGGAGGCCCAGCATTTT	CASSPGTGLEAQHF
once	TRBV16	TRBJ2-7	TRBD1	TGTGCCAGCAGCCGAATGACAGGGGCCCCCTACGAGCAGTACTTC	CASSRMTGAPYEQYF
-	TRBV3-1/TRBV3-2	TRBJ1-6	-	TGTGCCAGCAGCCGAGCGGGGTCGCGGTCACCCCTCCACTTT	CASSRAGSRSPLHF
-	TRBV6-5	TRBJ2-1	TRBD2	TGTGCCAGCAGCCCGGGACTAGCGGCAGGAGGGCGGCAGTTCTTC	CASSPGLAAGGRQFF
once	TRBV4-2	TRBJ2-2	-	TGTGCCAGCAGCCCCCCCCTAGCGAACACCGGGGAGCTGTTTTTT	CASSPPLANTGELFF
-	TRBV19	TRBJ1-6	TRBD1	TGTGCCAGTAGTCTCAGGGGGCTACGACAATCACCCCTCCACTTT	CASSLRGLRQSPLHF
-	TRBV9	TRBJ2-3	-	TGTGCCAGCAGCGTCGACTCCTTGGATACGCAGTATTTT	CASSVDSLDTQYF
-	TRBV24-1	TRBJ2-5	TRBD2	TGTGCCACCAGTGATTTACCGGGAGGAGGGGAGACCCAGTACTTC	CATSDLPGGGETQYF
-	TRBV29-1	TRBJ2-3	TRBD2	TGCAGCGCCCGGCCGTTAGCGGGGGATACGCAGTATTTT	CSARPLAGDTQYF
-	TRBV24-1	TRBJ2-3	TRBD1	TGTGCCACCAGCATAACCGGGACAGGGAAAGATACGCAGTATTTT	CATSITGTGKDTQYF
few	TRBV15	TRBJ2-7	-	TGTGCCACCAGCAGAGATCTAGGTTACGAGCAGTACTTC	CATSRDLGYEQYF
-	TRBV6-2/TRBV6-3	TRBJ2-1	-	TGTGCCAGCAGTAACGGGGGACCCAGCTACAATGAGCAGTTCTTC	CASSNGGPSYNEQFF
-	TRBV14	TRBJ1-6	-	TGTGCCAGCAGCCCCGGAGGGGACCCCTATAATTCACCCCTCCACTTT	CASSPGGDPYNSPLHF
-	TRBV28	TRBJ2-7	-	TGTGCCAGCAGTTTGATACCGGACAGACCCTACGAGCAGTACTTC	CASSLIPDRPYEQYF
-	TRBV28	TRBJ2-7	TRBD1	TGTGCCAGCAGTGCTCGCGGACAGGGATTCCCCTACGAGCAGTACTTC	CASSARGQGFPYEQYF